This TCR beta chain originates from a study of OX40 agonist ivuxolimab in advanced cancers. Study-level points and caveats: Among expanded peripheral T cells, antigen specificity went undetermined. The study found that CD8+ T cells averaged more expanded clones than CD4+. By week 6 at 0.1 to 3.0 mg/kg, blood CD4+ and CD8+ T cells had expanded clonally.

About this clone: Its matching antigen is unknown.

The germline V gene encodes CDR1 LNHDA and CDR2 SQIVND (reference sequence). The CDR3 totals 13 residues. V was clipped by 3 bases and J by 4 bases, with 9 bases between them. Method: immunoSEQ multiplex PCR; TCRdb's copy keeps in-frame clones and lacks some. The sample records tens of thousands of clones, around 90% being singletons. Sampling of blood occurred at baseline, cycle 4 day 1, and cycle 7 day 1. The specimen comprised CD4+ or CD8+ T cells sorted from blood, sampled in a trial of the OX40 agonist ivuxolimab. This sequence joins TRBV19 and TRBJ1-2; D remains ambiguous. The origin of this receptor is an adult with an advanced solid tumor such as melanoma, head and neck, liver or kidney cancer. The CDR3 sequence is CASSISPAYGYTF. CDR3 bases: TGTGCCAGTAGTATTTCGCCCGCCTATGGCTACACCTTC.